This note documents a single T cell receptor beta chain sequence. The antigen is undetermined. The data were obtained in a study of cytomegalovirus exposure and HLA in healthy donors. General observations from the study: Roughly uniform sequencing depth across donors was assumed, possibly incorrectly. Later findings reportedly placed an Asian-associated ancestry cluster below the approximately 670-donor mean for N-insertions.

The CDR3 consists of 15 residues. CDR1 and CDR2 (germline): SNHLY, FYNNEI. The junction had 11 bases not matched to a gene; V was cut back by 6 bases and J by 5 bases. Researchers ran the PCR with 60 Vbeta and 13 Jbeta primers. The protocol was immunoSEQ multiplex PCR, while the TCRdb copy is restricted to in-frame clones and leaves out a portion. The sample consists of around 160,000 clones, roughly 79% of them appearing once. The chain links TRBV2 to TRBJ1-2; 8 nucleotides agree with TRBD1. The TCR originated in a woman aged 40 to 50 in good health and CMV-seropositive. The sequenced material came from PBMCs. The chain's CDR3 is CASRPNPGQAYGYTF. The CDR3 DNA reads TGTGCCAGCAGACCTAACCCGGGACAGGCGTATGGCTACACCTTC.